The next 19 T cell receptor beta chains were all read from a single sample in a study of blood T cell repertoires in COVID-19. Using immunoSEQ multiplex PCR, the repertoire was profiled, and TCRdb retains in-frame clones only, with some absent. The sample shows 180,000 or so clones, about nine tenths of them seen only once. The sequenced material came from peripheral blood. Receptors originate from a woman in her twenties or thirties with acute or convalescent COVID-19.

The CDR3 loop reads CAVLGQGIRNSPLHF. The CDR3 DNA sequence: TGTGCCGTTCTAGGGCAGGGGATAAGAAATTCACCCCTCCACTTT. This chain connects TRBV28 to TRBJ1-6; D is possibly TRBD1 (6 bases). The CDR3 is 15 amino acids. V was clipped by 11 bases and J by 7 bases, with 21 bases between them. Germline CDR1 reads MDHEN; CDR2 reads SYDVKM.

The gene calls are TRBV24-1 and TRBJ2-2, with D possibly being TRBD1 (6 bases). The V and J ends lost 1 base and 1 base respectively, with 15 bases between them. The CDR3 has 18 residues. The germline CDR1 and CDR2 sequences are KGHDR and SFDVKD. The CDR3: CATSDLPKWGQNTGELFF. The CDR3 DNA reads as TGTGCCACCAGTGATTTACCCAAGTGGGGACAGAACACCGGGGAGCTGTTTTTT.

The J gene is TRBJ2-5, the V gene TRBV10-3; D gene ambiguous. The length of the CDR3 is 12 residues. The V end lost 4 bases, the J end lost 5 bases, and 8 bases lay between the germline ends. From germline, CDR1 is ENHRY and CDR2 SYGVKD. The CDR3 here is CAISAGYETQYF. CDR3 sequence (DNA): TGTGCCATCAGTGCGGGTTACGAGACCCAGTACTTC.

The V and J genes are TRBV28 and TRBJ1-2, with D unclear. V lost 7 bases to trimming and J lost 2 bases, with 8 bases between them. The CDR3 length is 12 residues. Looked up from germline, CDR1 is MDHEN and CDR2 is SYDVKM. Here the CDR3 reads CASTQENYGYTF. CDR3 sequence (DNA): TGTGCCAGCACCCAAGAGAACTATGGCTACACCTTC.

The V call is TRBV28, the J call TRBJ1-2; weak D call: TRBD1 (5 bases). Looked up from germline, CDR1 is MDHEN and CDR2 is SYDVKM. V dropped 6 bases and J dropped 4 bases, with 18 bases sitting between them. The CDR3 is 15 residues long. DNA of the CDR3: TGTGCCAGCAGACCTCCTAATTTAGGGGTCTATGGCTACACCTTC. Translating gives CASRPPNLGVYGYTF.

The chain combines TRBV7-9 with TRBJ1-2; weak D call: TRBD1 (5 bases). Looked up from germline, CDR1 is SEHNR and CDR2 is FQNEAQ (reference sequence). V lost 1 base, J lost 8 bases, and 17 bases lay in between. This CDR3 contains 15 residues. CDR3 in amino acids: CASSLGIEGTRGYTF. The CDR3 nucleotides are TGTGCCAGCAGCTTAGGCATAGAGGGGACTCGAGGCTACACCTTC.

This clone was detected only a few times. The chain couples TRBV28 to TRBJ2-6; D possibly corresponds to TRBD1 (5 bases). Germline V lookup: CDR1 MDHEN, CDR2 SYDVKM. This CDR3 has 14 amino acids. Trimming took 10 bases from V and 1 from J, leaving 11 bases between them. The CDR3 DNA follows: TGTGCCACCGTAACAGGTTCTGGGGCCAACGTCCTGACTTTC. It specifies CATVTGSGANVLTF.

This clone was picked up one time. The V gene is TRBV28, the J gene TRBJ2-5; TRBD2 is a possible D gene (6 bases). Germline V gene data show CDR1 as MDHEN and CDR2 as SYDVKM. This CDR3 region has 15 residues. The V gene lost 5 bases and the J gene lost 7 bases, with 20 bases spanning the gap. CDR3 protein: CASSPRLGLGSTQYF. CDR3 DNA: TGTGCCAGCAGTCCTAGACTAGGGTTGGGGTCGACCCAGTACTTC.

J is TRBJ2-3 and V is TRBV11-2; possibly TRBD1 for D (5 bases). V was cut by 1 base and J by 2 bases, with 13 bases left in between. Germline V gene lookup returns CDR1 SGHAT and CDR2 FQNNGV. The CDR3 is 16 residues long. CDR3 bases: TGTGCCAGCAGCTTAGGCCGTTTAGGGGACACAGATACGCAGTATTTT. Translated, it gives CASSLGRLGDTDTQYF.

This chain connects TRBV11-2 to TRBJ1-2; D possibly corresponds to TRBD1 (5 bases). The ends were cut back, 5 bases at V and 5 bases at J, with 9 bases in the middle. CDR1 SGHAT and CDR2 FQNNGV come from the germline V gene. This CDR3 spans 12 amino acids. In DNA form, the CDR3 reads TGTGCCAGCAGCCCCAGACAGTATGGCTACACCTTC. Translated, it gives CASSPRQYGYTF. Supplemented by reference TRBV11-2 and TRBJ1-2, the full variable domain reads EAGVAQSPRYKIIEKRQSVAFWCNPISGHATLYWYQQILGQGPKLLIQFQNNGVVDDSQLPKDRFSAERLKGVDSTLKIQPAKLEDSAVYLCASSPRQYGYTFGSGTRLTVV.

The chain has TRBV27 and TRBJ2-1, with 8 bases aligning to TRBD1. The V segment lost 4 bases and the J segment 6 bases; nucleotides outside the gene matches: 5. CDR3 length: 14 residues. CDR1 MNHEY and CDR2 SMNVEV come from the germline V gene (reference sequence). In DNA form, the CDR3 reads TGTGCCAGCAGTTCACAGGGGGGAGGCAATGAGCAGTTCTTC. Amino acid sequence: CASSSQGGGNEQFF.

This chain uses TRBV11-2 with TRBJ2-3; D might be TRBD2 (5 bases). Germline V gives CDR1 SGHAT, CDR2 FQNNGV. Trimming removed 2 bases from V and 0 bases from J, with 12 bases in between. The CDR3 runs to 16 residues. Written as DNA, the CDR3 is TGTGCCAGCAGCTTAAGTCGACGGACTAGCACAGATACGCAGTATTTT. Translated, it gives CASSLSRRTSTDTQYF.

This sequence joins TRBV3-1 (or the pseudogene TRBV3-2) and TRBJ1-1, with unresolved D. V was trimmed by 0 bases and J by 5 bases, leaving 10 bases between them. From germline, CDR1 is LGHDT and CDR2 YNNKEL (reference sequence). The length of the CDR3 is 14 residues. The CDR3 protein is CASSQEKRWTEAFF. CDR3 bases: TGTGCCAGCAGCCAAGAAAAACGGTGGACTGAAGCTTTCTTT.

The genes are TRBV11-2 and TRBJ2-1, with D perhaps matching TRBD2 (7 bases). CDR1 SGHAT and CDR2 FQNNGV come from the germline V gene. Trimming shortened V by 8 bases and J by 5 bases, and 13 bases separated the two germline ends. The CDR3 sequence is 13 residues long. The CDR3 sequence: CASGGGRDNEQFF. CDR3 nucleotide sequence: TGTGCCAGCGGGGGGGGGCGCGACAATGAGCAGTTCTTC. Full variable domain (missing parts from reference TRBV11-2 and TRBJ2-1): EAGVAQSPRYKIIEKRQSVAFWCNPISGHATLYWYQQILGQGPKLLIQFQNNGVVDDSQLPKDRFSAERLKGVDSTLKIQPAKLEDSAVYLCASGGGRDNEQFFGPGTRLTVL.

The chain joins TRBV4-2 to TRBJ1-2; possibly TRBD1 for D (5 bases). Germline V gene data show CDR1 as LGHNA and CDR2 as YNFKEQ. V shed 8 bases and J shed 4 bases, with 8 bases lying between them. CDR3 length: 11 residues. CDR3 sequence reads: CASGDSYGYTF. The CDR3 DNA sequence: TGTGCCAGCGGGGACTCCTATGGCTACACCTTC.

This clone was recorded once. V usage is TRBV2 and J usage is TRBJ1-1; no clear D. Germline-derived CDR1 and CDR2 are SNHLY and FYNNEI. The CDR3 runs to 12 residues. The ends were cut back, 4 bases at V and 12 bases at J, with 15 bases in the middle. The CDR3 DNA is TGTGCCAGCAGTGGATTAGAGGGCGAGTCTTTCTTT. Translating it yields CASSGLEGESFF.

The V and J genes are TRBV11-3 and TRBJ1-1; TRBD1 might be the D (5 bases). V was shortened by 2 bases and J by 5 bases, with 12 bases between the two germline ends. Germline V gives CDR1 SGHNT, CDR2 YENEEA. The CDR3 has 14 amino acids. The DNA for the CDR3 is TGTGCCAGCAGCTTAAACGGGGGGTTAACTGAAGCTTTCTTT. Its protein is CASSLNGGLTEAFF.

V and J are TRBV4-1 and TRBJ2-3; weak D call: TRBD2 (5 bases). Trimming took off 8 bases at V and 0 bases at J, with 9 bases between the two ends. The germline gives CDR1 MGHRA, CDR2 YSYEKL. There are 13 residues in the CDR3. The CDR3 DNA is TGCGCCAGCTTCGGCGGGAGCACAGATACGCAGTATTTT. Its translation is CASFGGSTDTQYF.

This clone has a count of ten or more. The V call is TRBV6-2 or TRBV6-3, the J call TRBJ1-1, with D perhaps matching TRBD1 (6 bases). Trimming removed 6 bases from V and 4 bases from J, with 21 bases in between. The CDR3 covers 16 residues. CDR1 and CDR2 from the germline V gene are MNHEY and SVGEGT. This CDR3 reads CASSTSKTGRITEAFF. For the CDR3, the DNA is TGTGCCAGCAGCACCTCAAAGACAGGTCGCATCACTGAAGCTTTCTTT.